This entry lists 17 T cell receptor beta chains sequenced from one sample in a study of shared clonotypes between healthy human individuals. The table came from immunoSEQ multiplex PCR; TCRdb's copy has only in-frame clones and leaves some out. The table lists 1.5 million to 2.5 million clones, about 95% of them singletons. Selected positively for CCR7 and CD45RO-negative, naive CD8 cells excluded terminally differentiated effector memory CD45RA+ cells. The specimen was naive CD8+ T cells sorted from blood. Source of these receptors: a man aged 18 to 30 in good health.

The sample holds one count of this clone. The CDR3 DNA sequence: TGTGCCAGCAGCTTCGGCTACCCAAGCCCAGATACGCAGTATTTT. This gives the protein CASSFGYPSPDTQYF. The chain recombines TRBV5-6 with TRBJ2-3; D gene uncertain. Germline V gene lookup returns CDR1 SGHDT and CDR2 YYEEEE. The CDR3 has 15 residues. V gave up 2 bases and J gave up 4 bases, with 14 bases separating them.

The chain couples TRBV5-6 to TRBJ2-7; D remains unclear. This CDR3 has 15 residues. CDR1 and CDR2 from the germline V gene are SGHDT and YYEEEE. The V end was cut by 0 bases, the J end by 0 bases, with 10 bases between. In DNA, the CDR3 is TGTGCCAGCAGCTTGGAAGGGTTGGGCTCCTACGAGCAGTACTTC. Translating gives CASSLEGLGSYEQYF.

This rearrangement joins TRBV27 to TRBJ2-1; weak D call: TRBD1 (6 bases). Per germline, CDR1 MNHEY and CDR2 SMNVEV (reference sequence). V lost 10 bases and J 7 bases, leaving 11 bases between the germline ends. This CDR3 is 11 amino acids long. This chain's CDR3 is CATTGGNEQFF. The CDR3 region has the DNA TGTGCCACGACAGGAGGAAATGAGCAGTTCTTC.

This clone was seen once. This chain uses TRBV5-5 with TRBJ1-1, with D perhaps matching TRBD1 (6 bases). Germline V CDR1 and CDR2: SGHKS, YYEKEE (reference sequence). The germline V and J ends were trimmed by 4 bases and 0 bases, with 10 bases remaining between them. CDR3 length equals 14 residues. CDR3 protein: CASSQDSVNTEAFF. The CDR3, as DNA: TGTGCCAGCAGCCAGGACAGTGTGAACACTGAAGCTTTCTTT.

The CDR3: CASSLVTGGRGTEAFF. The CDR3 DNA sequence: TGTGCCAGCAGCTTGGTAACGGGAGGAAGAGGCACTGAAGCTTTCTTT. This chain connects TRBV11-2 to TRBJ1-1; D is unclear. The CDR3 covers 16 residues. V lost 3 bases, J lost 4 bases, and 18 bases lay in between. The germline gives CDR1 SGHAT, CDR2 FQNNGV.

The chain links TRBV7-8 to TRBJ1-1; 9 bases map to TRBD1. After removal of 5 bases from V and 3 bases from J, the junction contained 7 bases not matched to a gene. The CDR3 loop spans 15 amino acids. The germline V gene has CDR1 SGHVS and CDR2 FQNEAQ. CDR3 residues: CASSLWDRDDTEAFF. The CDR3 coding sequence is TGTGCCAGCAGCCTATGGGACAGGGATGACACTGAAGCTTTCTTT. Supplemented by reference TRBV7-8 and TRBJ1-1, the full variable domain reads GAGVSQSPRYKVAKRGQDVALRCDPISGHVSLFWYQQALGQGPEFLTYFQNEAQLDKSGLPSDRFFAERPEGSVSTLKIQRTQQEDSAVYLCASSLWDRDDTEAFFGQGTRLTVV.

The gene calls are TRBV13 and TRBJ2-1; perhaps TRBD1 as D (5 bases). Germline CDR1 is PRHDT and CDR2 is FYEKMQ (reference sequence). V lost 5 bases and J 4 bases, leaving 15 bases between the germline ends. The CDR3 loop spans 15 amino acids. The CDR3, as DNA: TGTGCCAGCAGCGATGGACAAGCCCTATACAATGAGCAGTTCTTC. Its protein product is CASSDGQALYNEQFF.

The chain links TRBV6-1 to TRBJ1-5; TRBD1 aligns across 7 bases. Germline lookup yields CDR1 MNHNS and CDR2 SASEGT. The CDR3 loop spans 13 amino acids. Germline trimming cut 8 bases from V and 6 bases from J; bases unmatched to any gene: 7. CDR3 sequence (DNA): TGTGCCAGCTTGACAGGGCCTTCTCAGCCCCAGCATTTT. Encoded protein: CASLTGPSQPQHF.

In regard to this clone: The same CDR3 arises from other DNA sequences in this sample as well. The gene calls are TRBV19 and TRBJ1-1; D gene ambiguous. The V end lost 3 bases, the J end lost 4 bases, and 9 bases lay between the germline ends. The germline CDR1 and CDR2 sequences are LNHDA and SQIVND (reference sequence). The CDR3 extends over 13 amino acids. CDR3 bases: TGTGCCAGTAGTATTTTAGGGAGCACTGAAGCTTTCTTT. Translating gives CASSILGSTEAFF.

This sequence joins TRBV13 and TRBJ2-5; 7 positions agree with TRBD1. The CDR3 runs to 15 residues. Losses at the gene ends were 5 bases for V and 6 bases for J; bases not matched to a gene: 12. Germline loops: CDR1 PRHDT, CDR2 FYEKMQ (reference sequence). The chain's CDR3 is CASSQYQQGSQTQYF. CDR3 nucleotide sequence: TGTGCCAGCAGCCAATACCAACAGGGGAGTCAGACCCAGTACTTC.

CDR3 nucleotide sequence: TGCGCCAGCAGCTATACGGGACAGCCCTCCACTGAAGCTTTCTTT. Protein sequence: CASSYTGQPSTEAFF. J is TRBJ1-1 and V is TRBV5-1; 7 bases match TRBD1. Germline V gene sequence: CDR1 SGHRS, CDR2 YFSETQ. The trim removed 3 bases at V and 4 bases at J, leaving 9 bases unmatched. CDR3 length equals 15 residues.

This sequence joins TRBV4-3 and TRBJ1-1; 12 bases fit TRBD1. There are 19 residues in the CDR3. Germline values: CDR1 LGHNA, CDR2 YSLEER. Trimming cost V 3 bases and J 2 bases; bases outside gene matches: 13. The CDR3: CASSQFITGTGGLNTEAFF. CDR3 DNA sequence: TGCGCCAGCAGCCAGTTTATAACCGGGACAGGGGGCCTAAACACTGAAGCTTTCTTT.

This clone was recorded only once. V is TRBV11-2 and J is TRBJ2-7, with a possible D match to TRBD1 (6 bases). CDR1 and CDR2 from the germline V gene are SGHAT and FQNNGV. This CDR3 spans 13 amino acids. Trimming cost V 3 bases and J 5 bases, with 11 bases left between them. The CDR3 sequence is CASSLWTVDEQYF. The CDR3 nucleotides read TGTGCCAGCAGCTTGTGGACAGTAGACGAGCAGTACTTC. Full variable domain (outside the CDR3, taken from reference TRBV11-2 and TRBJ2-7): EAGVAQSPRYKIIEKRQSVAFWCNPISGHATLYWYQQILGQGPKLLIQFQNNGVVDDSQLPKDRFSAERLKGVDSTLKIQPAKLEDSAVYLCASSLWTVDEQYFGPGTRLTVT.

The chain employs TRBV4-3 and TRBJ1-4; TRBD1 aligns across 7 bases. The CDR3 extends over 15 amino acids. V shed 4 bases and J 2 bases; nucleotides not matched to a gene: 4. The V gene's germline CDR1 is LGHNA and CDR2 YSLEER. The CDR3 loop reads CASSRLRGTNEKLFF. CDR3 bases: TGCGCCAGCAGCCGGCTCAGGGGGACTAATGAAAAACTGTTTTTT.

CDR3 sequence (DNA): TGTGCCACCAGCAGAGAAAGCATAGCGGGAGAGGGGACCGGGGAGCTGTTTTTT. It specifies CATSRESIAGEGTGELFF. The rearrangement uses TRBV15 and TRBJ2-2; 9 bases fit TRBD2. Germline loops: CDR1 LNHNV, CDR2 YYDKDF (reference sequence). The junction had 10 bases not matched to a gene; V was cut back by 0 bases and J by 5 bases. The CDR3 extends over 18 amino acids.

CDR3 sequence reads: CASSLTLGAGELFF. For the CDR3, the DNA is TGTGCCAGCAGCTTAACTCTGGGAGCCGGGGAGCTGTTTTTT. The chain has TRBV7-3 and TRBJ2-2; a possible D gene is TRBD2 (5 bases). The CDR3 is made up of 14 amino acids. Trimming cost V 0 bases and J 6 bases, with 8 bases left between them. Germline V gene data show CDR1 as SGHTA and CDR2 as FQGTGA.

This clone was counted only a few times. The sample holds other DNA sequences that translate to the same CDR3. The chain couples TRBV11-2 to TRBJ2-7, with no clear D. Germline-derived CDR1 and CDR2 are SGHAT and FQNNGV. CDR3 size: 12 residues. Trimming took 1 base from V and 2 from J, leaving 3 bases between them. The CDR3 sequence: CASSLGTYEQYF. CDR3 nucleotide sequence: TGTGCCAGCAGCTTAGGTACCTACGAGCAGTACTTC. The whole variable domain, remainder taken from reference TRBV11-2 and TRBJ2-7, is EAGVAQSPRYKIIEKRQSVAFWCNPISGHATLYWYQQILGQGPKLLIQFQNNGVVDDSQLPKDRFSAERLKGVDSTLKIQPAKLEDSAVYLCASSLGTYEQYFGPGTRLTVT.